This is a list of T cell receptor beta chains from one sample in a study of blood T cell repertoires in COVID-19. Here immunoSEQ multiplex PCR was the method, and the copy in TCRdb shows in-frame clones only, minus some. The sample shows some 700,000 clones, approximately 90% of them seen only once. Sequencing used peripheral blood. The receptor set was obtained from a woman in her late teens or twenties with acute or convalescent COVID-19. The CDR3 runs from the conserved cysteine through the conserved F or W. D genes are given only for firm matches. A clone size is listed for some rows: how often the clone was seen (once, few, many), or a class if it is expanded.

CDR3 protein: CASSPDRGVRGQETQYF
CDR3 DNA: TGTGCCAGCAGTCCGGACAGGGGGGTACGGGGACAAGAGACCCAGTACTTC
clone size: once
V gene: TRBV3-1/TRBV3-2
J gene: TRBJ2-5
D gene: TRBD1

CDR3 protein: CASSLQYGGTYEQYF
CDR3 DNA: TGTGCCAGCAGCTTACAGTACGGCGGAACCTACGAGCAGTACTTC
clone size: .
V gene: TRBV7-2
J gene: TRBJ2-7
D gene: .

CDR3 protein: CASSPGGARGTAFF
CDR3 DNA: TGTGCCAGCAGCCCCGGGGGGGCCAGGGGGACAGCTTTCTTT
clone size: .
V gene: TRBV7-9
J gene: TRBJ1-1
D gene: TRBD1

CDR3 protein: CAWSFQVQNTEAFF
CDR3 DNA: TGTGCCTGGAGTTTCCAGGTTCAGAACACTGAAGCTTTCTTT
clone size: .
V gene: TRBV30
J gene: TRBJ1-1
D gene: .

CDR3 protein: CASSLTGAGYGYTF
CDR3 DNA: TGTGCCAGCAGTTTGACAGGGGCGGGCTATGGCTACACCTTC
clone size: .
V gene: TRBV6-5
J gene: TRBJ1-2
D gene: TRBD1

CDR3 protein: CASSSGTQNQPQHF
CDR3 DNA: TGTGCCAGCAGCTCCGGGACACAGAATCAGCCCCAGCATTTT
clone size: .
V gene: TRBV19
J gene: TRBJ1-5
D gene: .

CDR3 protein: CASSKDRGSNQPQHF
CDR3 DNA: TGTGCCAGCAGCAAAGACAGGGGAAGCAATCAGCCCCAGCATTTT
clone size: .
V gene: TRBV5-5
J gene: TRBJ1-5
D gene: TRBD1

CDR3 protein: CASSKVAPDRTSSGANVLTF
CDR3 DNA: TGTGCCAGCAGCAAAGTGGCCCCAGACAGGACAAGCTCTGGGGCCAACGTCCTGACTTTC
clone size: .
V gene: TRBV21-1
J gene: TRBJ2-6
D gene: .

CDR3 protein: CASSLASSETQYF
CDR3 DNA: TGTGCCAGCAGCTTGGCTAGCAGTGAGACCCAGTACTTC
clone size: few
V gene: TRBV5-6
J gene: TRBJ2-5
D gene: .

CDR3 protein: CASSRGLAGNANEQFF
CDR3 DNA: TGCGCCAGCAGCCGAGGTCTAGCCGGGAACGCCAATGAGCAGTTCTTC
clone size: .
V gene: TRBV4-3
J gene: TRBJ2-1
D gene: .

CDR3 protein: CASSLMGLDYNEQFF
CDR3 DNA: TGTGCCAGCAGCCTCATGGGACTGGATTACAATGAGCAGTTCTTC
clone size: .
V gene: TRBV6-5
J gene: TRBJ2-1
D gene: .

CDR3 protein: CASSHLRVPPDTQYF
CDR3 DNA: TGTGCCAGCAGCCACCTCAGGGTGCCCCCAGATACGCAGTATTTT
clone size: .
V gene: TRBV14
J gene: TRBJ2-3
D gene: .

CDR3 protein: CASSLIPGQGSGYTF
CDR3 DNA: TGTGCCAGCAGCTTGATACCGGGACAGGGAAGCGGCTACACCTTC
clone size: .
V gene: TRBV5-6
J gene: TRBJ1-2
D gene: TRBD1

CDR3 protein: CASSRRGGNTEAFF
CDR3 DNA: TGTGCCAGCAGCCGAAGAGGGGGGAACACTGAAGCTTTCTTT
clone size: .
V gene: TRBV7-9
J gene: TRBJ1-1
D gene: .

CDR3 protein: CASSFLAGTEIYGYTF
CDR3 DNA: TGCGCCAGCAGCTTTCTGGCAGGAACAGAGATCTATGGCTACACCTTC
clone size: .
V gene: TRBV5-1
J gene: TRBJ1-2
D gene: .

CDR3 protein: CAWSVQGTGSGNTIYF
CDR3 DNA: TGTGCCTGGAGTGTACAGGGTACGGGCTCTGGAAACACCATATATTTT
clone size: .
V gene: TRBV30
J gene: TRBJ1-3
D gene: .

CDR3 protein: CASSVDAGQGNTIYF
CDR3 DNA: TGTGCCAGCAGCGTAGATGCAGGGCAAGGAAACACCATATATTTT
clone size: .
V gene: TRBV9
J gene: TRBJ1-3
D gene: .

CDR3 protein: CASSQEGPRETQYF
CDR3 DNA: TGTGCCAGCAGCCAGGAGGGGCCACGGGAGACCCAGTACTTC
clone size: .
V gene: TRBV3-1/TRBV3-2
J gene: TRBJ2-5
D gene: .

CDR3 protein: CASSEIQGRAEAFF
CDR3 DNA: TGTGCCAGCAGCGAAATACAGGGGCGGGCTGAAGCTTTCTTT
clone size: .
V gene: TRBV21-1
J gene: TRBJ1-1
D gene: .

CDR3 protein: CASSYSEQGNEAFF
CDR3 DNA: TGTGCCAGCAGTTACTCGGAACAGGGGAATGAAGCTTTCTTT
clone size: .
V gene: TRBV6-2/TRBV6-3
J gene: TRBJ1-1
D gene: TRBD1

CDR3 protein: CASRRELGEKLFF
CDR3 DNA: TGTGCCAGCAGAAGGGAGTTGGGTGAAAAACTGTTTTTT
clone size: .
V gene: TRBV2
J gene: TRBJ1-4
D gene: .

CDR3 protein: CASSALKGSGGADEQFF
CDR3 DNA: TGTGCCAGCAGCGCACTCAAGGGGAGCGGGGGGGCCGATGAGCAGTTCTTC
clone size: .
V gene: TRBV9
J gene: TRBJ2-1
D gene: TRBD2

CDR3 protein: CASTEQGNTEAFF
CDR3 DNA: TGTGCCAGCACCGAACAGGGGAACACTGAAGCTTTCTTT
clone size: once
V gene: TRBV12-3/TRBV12-4
J gene: TRBJ1-1
D gene: .

CDR3 protein: CASSLARGRNTEAFF
CDR3 DNA: TGTGCCAGCAGCTTAGCGCGGGGCAGGAACACTGAAGCTTTCTTT
clone size: .
V gene: TRBV7-9
J gene: TRBJ1-1
D gene: .

CDR3 protein: CASSLGPGMEQFF
CDR3 DNA: TGTGCCAGCAGCTTAGGCCCGGGAATGGAGCAGTTCTTC
clone size: .
V gene: TRBV7-8
J gene: TRBJ2-1
D gene: .

CDR3 protein: CASIHNSYNEQFF
CDR3 DNA: TGTGCCAGCATTCACAACTCCTACAATGAGCAGTTCTTC
clone size: .
V gene: TRBV6-5
J gene: TRBJ2-1
D gene: .

CDR3 protein: CASSLGQNYEQYF
CDR3 DNA: TGTGCCAGCAGCTTGGGCCAGAACTACGAGCAGTACTTC
clone size: .
V gene: TRBV5-4
J gene: TRBJ2-7
D gene: .

CDR3 protein: CASSFELDYNEQFF
CDR3 DNA: TGTGCCAGCAGCTTCGAACTAGACTACAATGAGCAGTTCTTC
clone size: .
V gene: TRBV7-2
J gene: TRBJ2-1
D gene: .

CDR3 protein: CATEPQAGGLWNEQFF
CDR3 DNA: TGTGCCACGGAACCCCAAGCGGGGGGGCTCTGGAATGAGCAGTTCTTC
clone size: .
V gene: TRBV6-4
J gene: TRBJ2-1
D gene: TRBD2

CDR3 protein: CASSPSGSAGDTQYF
CDR3 DNA: TGTGCCAGCTCACCGTCCGGGTCTGCGGGTGATACGCAGTATTTT
clone size: .
V gene: TRBV18
J gene: TRBJ2-3
D gene: .

CDR3 protein: CASSLGAGGSSGELFF
CDR3 DNA: TGTGCCAGCAGCTTAGGTGCGGGGGGGTCATCCGGGGAGCTGTTTTTT
clone size: few
V gene: TRBV7-2
J gene: TRBJ2-2
D gene: TRBD2

CDR3 protein: CASSQGGDGYTF
CDR3 DNA: TGCGCCAGCAGCCAGGGAGGGGATGGCTACACCTTC
clone size: .
V gene: TRBV4-1
J gene: TRBJ1-2
D gene: .

CDR3 protein: CASSPRGTNYGYTF
CDR3 DNA: TGTGCCAGCAGCCCGAGGGGGACTAACTATGGCTACACCTTC
clone size: .
V gene: TRBV11-2
J gene: TRBJ1-2
D gene: .

CDR3 protein: CASSQEVLPSGGYTF
CDR3 DNA: TGTGCCAGCAGCCAAGAGGTACTCCCGAGCGGTGGCTACACCTTC
clone size: once
V gene: TRBV4-2
J gene: TRBJ1-2
D gene: .

CDR3 protein: CASSSKMEDEKLFF
CDR3 DNA: TGTGCCAGCAGTTCCAAAATGGAGGATGAAAAACTGTTTTTT
clone size: .
V gene: TRBV6-8
J gene: TRBJ1-4
D gene: .

CDR3 protein: CASSTDNEQFF
CDR3 DNA: TGCGCCAGCAGTACGGACAATGAGCAGTTCTTC
clone size: .
V gene: TRBV10-1
J gene: TRBJ2-1
D gene: .